This TCR beta chain was identified during a study of blood T cell repertoires in COVID-19. Germline CDR1 reads SNHLY; CDR2 reads FYNNEI. The V end was cut by 3 bases, the J end by 1 base, with 5 bases between. The CDR3 loop spans 13 amino acids. Using immunoSEQ multiplex PCR, the repertoire was profiled, and TCRdb retains in-frame clones only, with some absent. The data contain around 90,000 clones, under 90% of them singletons. This TCR was sampled from a human donor in a cohort sampled during active COVID-19. Sequencing input: peripheral blood. The chain has TRBV2 and TRBJ2-3; no definite D call. As DNA, the CDR3 is TGTGCCAGCAGTGATGGGCGCACAGATACGCAGTATTTT. This translates into CASSDGRTDTQYF.